The present TCR beta chain was sequenced within a study of T cells in Graves' hyperthyroidism and ophthalmopathy. Template material for amplifying TCR beta CDR3 regions consisted of RNA transcripts. TCR CDR3 regions were first amplified by RT-PCR with HTBI primers. TCRdb reprocessed the multiplex PCR reads via MiXCR and lists one record per CDR3 protein. The sample holds some 620,000 distinct CDR3 sequences, 16% seen once. Germline values: CDR1 SGDLS, CDR2 YYNGEE. The length of the CDR3 is 16 residues. Trimming pared 0 bases from V and 7 bases from J, leaving 17 bases between. General study findings and limits: Peripheral blood also featured most of the thyroid clonotypes expanded above 0.001.

This clonotype was observed a few times. Its antigen is as yet unknown. The sequencing sample was made of blood. This receptor was identified in a woman under 40 with Graves' hyperthyroidism. This chain connects TRBV9 to TRBJ2-1, with D maybe TRBD2 (7 bases). As DNA, the CDR3 is TGTGCCAGCAGCGTAGGGGAGGGAGGGGGGTTGAATGAGCAGTTCTTC. Amino acid sequence: CASSVGEGGGLNEQFF.